This TCR beta chain stems from a study of shared clonotypes between healthy human individuals. Germline-derived CDR1 and CDR2 are SEHNR and FQNEAQ (reference sequence). The CDR3 contains 13 residues. The V gene lost 5 bases and the J gene lost 4 bases, with 9 bases spanning the gap. The protocol was immunoSEQ multiplex PCR, while the TCRdb copy is restricted to in-frame clones and leaves out a portion. The sample includes approximately 1,500,000 clones, about 96% of them seen just once. The sequencing input was naive CD4+ T cells sorted from blood. Sample subset: CD45RA+ positively selected. The TCR was taken from a man between 25 and 39 years old in good health. The chain joins TRBV7-9 to TRBJ1-5; D ambiguous. The chain's CDR3 is CASSSVGNQPQHF. The CDR3 bases are TGTGCCAGCAGCAGCGTGGGTAATCAGCCCCAGCATTTT.